One sample yielded the 15 T cell receptor beta chains listed below, sequenced in a study of cytomegalovirus exposure and HLA in healthy donors (TCRdb year 2017). Library prep was done by the immunoSEQ multiplex PCR assay. For the multiplex PCR, a mixture combining 60 forward primers for TCR Vbeta segments and 13 reverse primers for TCR Jbeta segments was used. TCRdb holds this immuneACCESS table with in-frame rearrangements only. Some clones are missing; in checked studies, unresolved V genes explain under half, and the rest has no known cause. Within this sample are about 180,000 clones, with roughly 79% of them counted one time only. Clones ranked in the top ten supply 4.9% of the sample. The sequencing sample was made of PBMCs. Source of these receptors: a woman under 30 in good health and CMV-seropositive.

J is TRBJ2-1 and V is TRBV2, with TRBD2 matching over 7 bases. This CDR3 has 12 residues. The V segment lost 10 bases and the J segment 7 bases; nucleotides outside the gene matches: 7. Germline CDR1 is SNHLY and CDR2 is FYNNEI. CDR3 DNA sequence: TGTGCCACCACGTCGCGGGGGAATGAGCAGTTCTTC. This encodes CATTSRGNEQFF.

CDR3 nucleotides: TGTGCCAGCAGGTTCCCCCCCGGGACAGAAATCACCGGGGAGCTGTTTTTT. Protein product: CASRFPPGTEITGELFF. The chain uses TRBV7-9 and TRBJ2-2, with 7 bases aligning to TRBD1. The CDR3 runs to 17 residues. V was clipped by 6 bases and J by 4 bases; unmatched bases: 14. Germline V gene data show CDR1 as SEHNR and CDR2 as FQNEAQ (reference sequence).

The chain is built from TRBV2 and TRBJ2-7, with D unclear. The CDR3 is 15 residues long. With 7 bases removed from V and 5 bases from J, the gap between germline ends came to 21 bases. Germline V CDR1 and CDR2: SNHLY, FYNNEI. As DNA, the CDR3 is TGTGCCAGCAAAAAAGAGAGGAGAGAGGCTGACGAGCAGTACTTC. Translating gives CASKKERREADEQYF.

V usage is TRBV5-6 and J usage is TRBJ1-1, with D perhaps TRBD1 (6 bases). The CDR3 has 16 amino acids. CDR1 is SGHDT and CDR2 is YYEEEE in the germline V gene. Trimming removed 1 base at V and 4 bases at J, with 17 bases between. The CDR3 bases are TGTGCCAGCAGCTTGCTGAAGGGCAGGGGTTCCACTGAAGCTTTCTTT. It specifies CASSLLKGRGSTEAFF.

The chain combines TRBV28 with TRBJ2-5; 7 bases fit TRBD2. The CDR3 contains 12 residues. Losses at the gene ends were 11 bases for V and 5 bases for J; bases not matched to a gene: 8. The V gene's germline CDR1 is MDHEN and CDR2 SYDVKM. CDR3 sequence reads: CASRGRKETQYF. CDR3 nucleotides: TGTGCCTCGCGGGGGAGGAAGGAGACCCAGTACTTC. The full variable domain, rest sourced from reference TRBV28 and TRBJ2-5, is DVKVTQSSRYLVKRTGEKVFLECVQDMDHENMFWYRQDPGLGLRLIYFSYDVKMKEKGDIPEGYSVSREKKERFSLILESASTNQTSMYLCASRGRKETQYFGPGTRLLVL.

The chain employs TRBV4-1 and TRBJ2-2; weak D call: TRBD2 (5 bases). The CDR3 is 19 amino acids. Germline values: CDR1 MGHRA, CDR2 YSYEKL. V was clipped by 2 bases and J by 0 bases, with 19 bases between them. CDR3 in DNA: TGCGCCAGCAGCCAATATAAGCCCCTCCGAGGGTCGAACACCGGGGAGCTGTTTTTT. It is translated as CASSQYKPLRGSNTGELFF.

This clone showed up just a few times. The CDR3 DNA sequence: TGTGCCAGCAGCTTAGGTCGGGGGGGCCGGAATGAGCAGTTCTTC. Amino acids: CASSLGRGGRNEQFF. V and J are TRBV11-2 and TRBJ2-1; 8 bases fit TRBD2. This CDR3 region has 15 residues. Germline CDR1 reads SGHAT; CDR2 reads FQNNGV. V gave up 1 base and J gave up 7 bases; unmatched junction bases: 6.

This sequence joins TRBV4-2 and TRBJ2-5, with D perhaps TRBD2 (5 bases). This CDR3 is built from 15 residues. Germline V lookup: CDR1 LGHNA, CDR2 YNFKEQ. V lost 0 bases and J 2 bases, leaving 10 bases between the germline ends. CDR3 region: CASSQDRERQETQYF. The DNA for the CDR3 is TGTGCCAGCAGCCAAGATAGGGAGCGACAAGAGACCCAGTACTTC.

The J gene is TRBJ2-5, the V gene TRBV7-2, with D perhaps matching TRBD1 (6 bases). The ends were cut back, 1 base at V and 5 bases at J, with 11 bases in the middle. The CDR3 spans 14 residues. In germline, CDR1 is SGHTA, CDR2 FQGNSA. CDR3 sequence reads: CASSLVGGRETQYF. The DNA for the CDR3 is TGTGCCAGCAGCTTAGTTGGGGGCCGGGAGACCCAGTACTTC.

The rearrangement links TRBV7-8 to TRBJ2-1, with D perhaps matching TRBD1 (6 bases). Trimming pared 5 bases from V and 2 bases from J, leaving 13 bases between. Looked up from germline, CDR1 is SGHVS and CDR2 is FQNEAQ. The CDR3 is 15 amino acids. The CDR3 DNA follows: TGTGCCAGCAGCGCGCACAGGGAGACCTACAATGAGCAGTTCTTC. Its protein product is CASSAHRETYNEQFF.

V and J are TRBV18 and TRBJ2-2; 9 positions match TRBD1. Germline V lookup: CDR1 KGHSH, CDR2 LQKENI. V was clipped by 8 bases and J by 7 bases; unmatched bases: 11. The CDR3 runs 15 residues. CDR3 amino acids: CASQRQGDYFGELFF. For the CDR3, the DNA is TGTGCCAGCCAACGACAGGGGGACTATTTCGGGGAGCTGTTTTTT.

V is TRBV5-4 and J is TRBJ2-3, with D possibly matching TRBD1 (5 bases). This CDR3 region has 16 residues. V was cut by 4 bases and J by 5 bases, with 20 bases left in between. Germline CDR1 reads SGHNT; CDR2 reads YYREEE (reference sequence). CDR3 nucleotides: TGTGCCAGCAGCCTGAAGGGGATTTCGGTAGTAGATACGCAGTATTTT. This encodes CASSLKGISVVDTQYF.

The gene calls are TRBV29-1 and TRBJ2-1; TRBD1 agrees at 7 bases. V lost 4 bases to trimming and J lost 3 bases; unmatched junction nucleotides: 6. The CDR3 has 14 amino acids. Germline V gives CDR1 SQVTM, CDR2 ANQGSEA. CDR3 sequence (DNA): TGCAGCGTTGGGGACAGATCAGACTACAATGAGCAGTTCTTC. Its translation is CSVGDRSDYNEQFF.

The chain uses TRBV7-2 and TRBJ1-4; the match to TRBD1 covers 9 bases. The V and J ends lost 4 bases and 7 bases, in that order; junction bases with no gene match: 4. The CDR3 loop spans 14 amino acids. Germline CDR1 SGHTA, CDR2 FQGNSA. The CDR3 sequence is CASSWTGVGEKLFF. The CDR3 DNA is TGTGCCAGCAGCTGGACAGGGGTCGGTGAAAAACTGTTTTTT.

A word on this clone: Other DNA sequences of this sample code for an identical CDR3. V gene TRBV2 combines with J gene TRBJ1-2, with TRBD1 as a possible D gene (6 bases). The CDR3 loop spans 13 amino acids. Trimming pared 4 bases from V and 4 bases from J, leaving 10 bases between. Germline loops: CDR1 SNHLY, CDR2 FYNNEI. The CDR3 nucleotides read TGTGCCAGCAGTGGACAGGTTGGCTATGGCTACACCTTC. It translates to CASSGQVGYGYTF.